The sequence of this T cell receptor beta chain was determined in a study of T-cell reconstitution after alpha-beta-depleted transplantation in children. This clonotype was detected ten times or more. Its antigen is currently unknown. V shed 2 bases and J shed 9 bases, with 16 bases lying between them. The CDR3 sequence is 14 residues long. Germline-derived CDR1 and CDR2 are MGHDK and SYGVNS. The TCRbeta library was prepared with unique molecular identifiers. TCRdb reprocessed the PCR reads with MiXCR, giving one entry per CDR3 protein. The repertoire holds hundreds of thousands of distinct CDR3 sequences, with less than 9% as singletons. General study findings and limits: Surviving recipient T cells and thymic progenitors underlay high day-60 TCRbeta diversity in some patients. T-cell counts and diversity were attributed mostly to newly produced T cells one year after transplant. It was reported that alpha-beta T cells came from several hundred expanded graft clones (about two months after transplant).

The TCR sequence derives from a male patient younger than 18 who had a stem cell transplant for acute lymphoblastic leukemia, so the T cells may come from the graft donor. Sequenced material: PBMCs, mostly from graft donor cells, taken 180 days after TCRalphabeta/CD19-depleted stem cell transplant. This chain links TRBV25-1 with TRBJ1-2; D is unclear. The CDR3 coding sequence is TGTGCCAGCAGTGAACCTGGCAGAGTATATAGCTACACCTTC. It specifies CASSEPGRVYSYTF.